Listed below are T cell receptor beta chains from one sample, sequenced in a study of blood T cell repertoires in COVID-19. Sequenced by immunoSEQ multiplex PCR; TCRdb stores in-frame clones only, minus some. This table has 48,000 or so clones, about 85% appearing once. Sample: peripheral blood. Receptor source: a woman aged 55-69 years with acute or convalescent COVID-19. CDR3s include the opening cysteine and the closing phenylalanine or tryptophan.

TRBV9	CARLWDLEGAPYNEQFF
TRBV4-3	CASSQDRPTGGNTEAFF
TRBV7-2	CASSLARRSGNSPLHF
TRBV6-1	CASSEPNEQFF
TRBV29-1	CSVEPHGGGYTF
TRBV5-4	CAYSYNEQFF
TRBV7-7	CASSRGVAGINEQFF
TRBV5-1	CASSTSTSGLSYNEQFF
TRBV7-2	CASSNLGLAGETQYF
TRBV27	CASSPGQSRRGTQYF
TRBV7-3	CASSHAGGRTEAFF
TRBV7-8	CASSPASGAGVWDTQYF
TRBV5-4	CASSLPGQGIYEQYF
TRBV11-3	CASSFGTRDTGELFF
TRBV7-9	CASSLDRAVSGANVLTF
TRBV7-9	CASSLTSISYNEQFF
TRBV5-1	CASSLSSGQGAEQYF
TRBV21-1	CASSSPGQGRQEQFF
TRBV5-1	CASSLVLRGGVPTPSTDTQYF
TRBV14	CASSSRVGYEQYF
TRBV10-3	CAISESSDRTLQEGNQPQHF
TRBV9	CASSDRGGYTF
TRBV7-9	CASSRTVAALRADTQYF
TRBV3-1/TRBV3-2	CASSQVLQIDTEAFF
TRBV5-1	CASSRLSQVTEAFF
TRBV19	CASRSRTGELFF
TRBV7-2	CASSPGLAGSYEQYF
TRBV28	CASIPQADTGELFF
TRBV7-2	CASSLRAVGNQPQHF
TRBV4-2	CASSQGPVSSGANVLTF
TRBV7-6	CASSPRAGAAPRGDTQYF
TRBV12-5	CASGSGGGNTGELFF
TRBV5-4	CASSLGGMEEAFF
TRBV15	CATSYGNRDRGEKLFF
TRBV13	CASSSGLTNGYEQYF
TRBV7-2	CASSIRTSLDTQYF
TRBV5-4	CASSLEETQYF
TRBV9	CASSVGTGGSGYTF
TRBV5-1	CASSLGTSGGLYEQYF
TRBV2	CASNYPKAPDSPFEQYF
TRBV4-1	CASSQDQGGLETQYF
TRBV11-3	CASSLVGRSKNIQYF
TRBV7-6	CASSLDRGRSGYTF
TRBV5-1	CASSSALAGGTDTQYF